What follows describes a single T cell receptor beta chain. Repertoires were generated with immunoSEQ multiplex PCR, while TCRdb's copy carries only in-frame clones and drops some. The table shows 250,000 to 300,000 clones, with 85% to 90% occurring only once. Participants' reported clinical history set cohort assignment. Cohort 3 donors were reported recovered after two negative PCRs, clearance, or symptom resolution. Trimming pared 5 bases from V and 4 bases from J, leaving 17 bases between. The CDR3 sequence is 15 residues long. Germline loops: CDR1 SGHTA, CDR2 FQGNSA. These data belong to a study of blood T cell repertoires in COVID-19. For the study at large: Sources were T cells, B-cell-depleted T cells, or PBMCs; the material itself was cDNA or gDNA.

Material: PBMCs or T cells enriched from blood (not recorded which). The J gene is TRBJ1-1, the V gene TRBV7-2; the D gene is possibly TRBD1 (6 bases). The source of this sequence is a man aged 18 to 30 who had recovered from COVID-19. This chain's CDR3 is CASSPWTVGSTEAFF. In nucleotides, the CDR3 is TGTGCCAGCAGCCCTTGGACAGTTGGGTCCACTGAAGCTTTCTTT. The variable domain in full, completed from reference TRBV7-2 and TRBJ1-1, reads GAGVSQSPSNKVTEKGKDVELRCDPISGHTALYWYRQSLGQGLEFLIYFQGNSAPDKSGLPSDRFSAERTGGSVSTLTIQRTQQEDSAVYLCASSPWTVGSTEAFFGQGTRLTVV.